Sequencing of this T cell receptor (beta chain) was carried out in a study of brain T cells in children with intractable seizures. CDR1 MNHEY and CDR2 SVGEGT come from the germline V gene. The CDR3 is 16 amino acids. V was clipped by 2 bases and J by 2 bases; unmatched bases: 5. The repertoire was sequenced with immunoSEQ multiplex PCR; TCRdb's copy has only in-frame clones and lacks some. The sample has about 340,000 clones, roughly 92% seen once. This clone has just a few counts. Its antigen remains unknown. Broader study findings: Pre-surgery blood may have been undersampled, hiding some clones.

Time point denoted: blood from clinic visit 5 months post-surgery; TSC patient then seizure free. Only cases whose brain tissue showed the highest T cell transcript signatures were sequenced. The TCR comes from a boy under three years old with tuberous sclerosis and intractable seizures. The source was peripheral blood, collected around 5 months after surgery. The chain combines TRBV6-2 or TRBV6-3 with TRBJ1-3, with TRBD1 identical over 8 bases. CDR3: CASSYPVGQAGNTIYF. CDR3 nucleotides: TGTGCCAGCAGTTACCCCGTGGGACAGGCTGGAAACACCATATATTTT.